This T cell receptor (beta chain) was documented in a study of CD8 T cells in Susac syndrome. Study-level information: Within the sequenced group of Susac syndrome patients, five or six showed active disease and about 8 were in remission.

This clonotype was found once. When the RNA was reverse transcribed, random hexamers were used with an input of 0.5 to 1 ug. TCRdb re-called the immunoSEQ multiplex PCR reads through MiXCR, storing one row per CDR3 protein. The sample holds under 200,000 distinct CDR3 sequences, around 94% seen once. The receptor was isolated from a human donor with Susac syndrome. The sample taken for sequencing was CD4+ T cells from PBMCs.

The CDR3 DNA follows: TGCAGCGTCATCCGACACGCGAACACTGAAGCTTTCTTT. Amino acid sequence: CSVIRHANTEAFF. The chain uses TRBV29-1 and TRBJ1-1; unclear D gene. CDR3 length: 13 amino acids. Germline V gene data show CDR1 as SQVTM and CDR2 as ANQGSEA. V was cut by 6 bases and J by 1 base, with 12 bases left in between. The entire variable domain, with the rest obtained from reference TRBV29-1 and TRBJ1-1, is as follows: SAVISQKPSRDICQRGTSLTIQCQVDSQVTMMFWYRQQPGQSLTLIATANQGSEATYESGFVIDKFPISRPNLTFSTLTVSNMSPEDSSIYLCSVIRHANTEAFFGQGTRLTVV.